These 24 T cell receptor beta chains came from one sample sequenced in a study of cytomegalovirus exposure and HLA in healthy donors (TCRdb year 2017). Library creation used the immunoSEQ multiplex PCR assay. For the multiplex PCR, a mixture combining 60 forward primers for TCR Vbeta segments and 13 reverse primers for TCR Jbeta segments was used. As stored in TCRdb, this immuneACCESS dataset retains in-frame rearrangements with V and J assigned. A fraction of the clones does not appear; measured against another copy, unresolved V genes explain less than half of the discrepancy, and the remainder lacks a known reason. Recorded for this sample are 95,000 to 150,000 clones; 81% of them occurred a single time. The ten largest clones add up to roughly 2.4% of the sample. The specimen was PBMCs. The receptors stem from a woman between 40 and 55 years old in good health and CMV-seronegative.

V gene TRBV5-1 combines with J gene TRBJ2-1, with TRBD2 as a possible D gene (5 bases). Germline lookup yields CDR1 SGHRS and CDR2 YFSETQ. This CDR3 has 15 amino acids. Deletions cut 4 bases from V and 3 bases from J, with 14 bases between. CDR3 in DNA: TGCGCCAGCAGCGTTACTAGTCCCTTCTACAATGAGCAGTTCTTC. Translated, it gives CASSVTSPFYNEQFF. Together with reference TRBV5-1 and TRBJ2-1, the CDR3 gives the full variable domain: KAGVTQTPRYLIKTRGQQVTLSCSPISGHRSVSWYQQTPGQGLQFLFEYFSETQRNKGNFPGRFSGRQFSNSRSEMNVSTLELGDSALYLCASSVTSPFYNEQFFGPGTRLTVL.

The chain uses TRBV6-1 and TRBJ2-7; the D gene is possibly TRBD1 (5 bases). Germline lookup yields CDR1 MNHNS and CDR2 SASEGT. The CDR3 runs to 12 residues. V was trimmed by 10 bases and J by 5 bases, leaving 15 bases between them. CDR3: CAMMTEFNEQYF. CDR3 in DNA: TGTGCCATGATGACAGAATTCAACGAGCAGTACTTC.

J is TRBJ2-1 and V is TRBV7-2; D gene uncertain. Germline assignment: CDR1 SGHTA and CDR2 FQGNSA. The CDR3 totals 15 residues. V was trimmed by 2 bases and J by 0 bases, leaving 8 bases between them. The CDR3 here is CASSLLRRSYNEQFF. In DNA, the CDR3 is TGTGCCAGCAGCTTATTGAGGCGCTCCTACAATGAGCAGTTCTTC.

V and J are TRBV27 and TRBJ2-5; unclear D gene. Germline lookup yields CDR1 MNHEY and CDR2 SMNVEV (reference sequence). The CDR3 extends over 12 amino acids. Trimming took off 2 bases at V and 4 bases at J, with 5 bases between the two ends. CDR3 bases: TGTGCCAGCAGTTTACCGGGAGAGACCCAGTACTTC. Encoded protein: CASSLPGETQYF.

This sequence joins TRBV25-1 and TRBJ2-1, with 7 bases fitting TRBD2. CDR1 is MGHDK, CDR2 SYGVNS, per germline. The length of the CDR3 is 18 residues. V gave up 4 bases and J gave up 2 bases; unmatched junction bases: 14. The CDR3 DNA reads TGTGCCAGCAGTGGACCCCGATGGGGGGGAATCACCTACAATGAGCAGTTCTTC. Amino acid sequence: CASSGPRWGGITYNEQFF.

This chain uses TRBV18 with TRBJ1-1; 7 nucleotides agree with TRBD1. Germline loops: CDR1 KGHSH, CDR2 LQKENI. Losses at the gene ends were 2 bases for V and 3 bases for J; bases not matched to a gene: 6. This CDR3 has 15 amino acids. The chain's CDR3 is CASSPIGQADTEAFF. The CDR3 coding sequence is TGTGCCAGCTCACCAATTGGACAGGCGGACACTGAAGCTTTCTTT.

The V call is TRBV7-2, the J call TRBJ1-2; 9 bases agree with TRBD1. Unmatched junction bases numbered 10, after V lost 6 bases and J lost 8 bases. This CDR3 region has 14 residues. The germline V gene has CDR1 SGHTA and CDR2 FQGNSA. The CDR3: CASSHPGTGQGYTF. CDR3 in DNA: TGTGCCAGCAGTCACCCCGGGACAGGGCAGGGCTACACCTTC.

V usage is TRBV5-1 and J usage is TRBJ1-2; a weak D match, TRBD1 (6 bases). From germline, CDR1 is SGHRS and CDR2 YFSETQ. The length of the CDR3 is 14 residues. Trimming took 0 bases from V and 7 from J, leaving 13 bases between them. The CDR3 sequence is CASSLAGGAGGYTF. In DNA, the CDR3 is TGCGCCAGCAGCTTGGCCGGGGGGGCCGGTGGCTACACCTTC. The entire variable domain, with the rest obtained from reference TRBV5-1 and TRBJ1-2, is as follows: KAGVTQTPRYLIKTRGQQVTLSCSPISGHRSVSWYQQTPGQGLQFLFEYFSETQRNKGNFPGRFSGRQFSNSRSEMNVSTLELGDSALYLCASSLAGGAGGYTFGSGTRLTVV.

CDR3 protein: CASSQGLAGGKRTDTQYF. The CDR3 DNA is TGCGCCAGCAGCCAGGGGCTAGCGGGAGGGAAACGCACAGATACGCAGTATTTT. This rearrangement joins TRBV4-3 to TRBJ2-3; 12 nucleotides match TRBD2. The CDR3 is made up of 18 amino acids. Looked up from germline, CDR1 is LGHNA and CDR2 is YSLEER. The V gene end was trimmed by 3 bases and the J gene end by 1 base; junction bases not matched to a gene: 8.

The DNA for the CDR3 is TGCGCCAGCAGCTCAAATTCCGGGACAGTCTATGGCTACACCTTC. Translation gives CASSSNSGTVYGYTF. V gene TRBV5-1 combines with J gene TRBJ1-2; 7 nucleotides line up with TRBD1. This CDR3 has 15 residues. V lost 3 bases, J lost 4 bases, and 9 bases stayed unmatched. CDR1 and CDR2 from the germline V gene are SGHRS and YFSETQ.

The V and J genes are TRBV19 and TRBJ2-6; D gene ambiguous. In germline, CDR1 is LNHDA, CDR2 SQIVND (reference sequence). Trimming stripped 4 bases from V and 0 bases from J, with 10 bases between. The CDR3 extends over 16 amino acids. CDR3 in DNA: TGTGCCAGTAGTAATGTGAGGAACTCTGGGGCCAACGTCCTGACTTTC. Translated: CASSNVRNSGANVLTF.

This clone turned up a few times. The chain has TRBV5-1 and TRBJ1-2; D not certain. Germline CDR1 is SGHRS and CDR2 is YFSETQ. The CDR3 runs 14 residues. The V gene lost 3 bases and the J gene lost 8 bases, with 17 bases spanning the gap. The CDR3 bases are TGCGCCAGCAGCTCGGGGTTGGAGGTGGAAGGCTACACCTTC. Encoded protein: CASSSGLEVEGYTF.

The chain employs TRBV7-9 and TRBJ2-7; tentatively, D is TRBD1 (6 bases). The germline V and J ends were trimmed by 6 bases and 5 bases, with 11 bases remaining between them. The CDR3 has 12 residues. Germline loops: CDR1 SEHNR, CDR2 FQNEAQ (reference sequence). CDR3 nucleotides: TGTGCCAGCAGGGACGGGACAAACGAGCAGTACTTC. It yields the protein CASRDGTNEQYF.

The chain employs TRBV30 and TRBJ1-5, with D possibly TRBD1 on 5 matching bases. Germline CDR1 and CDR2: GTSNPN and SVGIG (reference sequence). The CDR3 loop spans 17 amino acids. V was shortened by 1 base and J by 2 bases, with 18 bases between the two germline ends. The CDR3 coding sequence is TGTGCCTGGAGTGGGGGGGGGATCCGGATTGGCAATCAGCCCCAGCATTTT. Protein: CAWSGGGIRIGNQPQHF.

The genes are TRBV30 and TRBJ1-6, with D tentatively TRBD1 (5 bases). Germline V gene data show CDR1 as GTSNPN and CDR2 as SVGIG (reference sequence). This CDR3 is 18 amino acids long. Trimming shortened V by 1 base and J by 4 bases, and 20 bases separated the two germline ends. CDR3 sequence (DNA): TGTGCCTGGAGTGAGGGACTTGCCATGAGTCGTTATAATTCACCCCTCCACTTT. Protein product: CAWSEGLAMSRYNSPLHF.

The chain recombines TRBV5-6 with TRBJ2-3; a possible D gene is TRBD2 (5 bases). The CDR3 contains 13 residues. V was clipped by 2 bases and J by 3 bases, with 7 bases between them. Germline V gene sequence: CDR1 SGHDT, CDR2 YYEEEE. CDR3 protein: CASSFVATDTQYF. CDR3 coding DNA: TGTGCCAGCAGCTTCGTAGCGACAGATACGCAGTATTTT.

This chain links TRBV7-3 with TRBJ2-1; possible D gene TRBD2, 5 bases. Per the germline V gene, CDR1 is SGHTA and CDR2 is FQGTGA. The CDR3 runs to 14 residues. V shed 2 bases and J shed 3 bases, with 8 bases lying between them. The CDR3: CASSLGGLYNEQFF. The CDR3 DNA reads TGTGCCAGCAGCTTAGGCGGGCTCTACAATGAGCAGTTCTTC.

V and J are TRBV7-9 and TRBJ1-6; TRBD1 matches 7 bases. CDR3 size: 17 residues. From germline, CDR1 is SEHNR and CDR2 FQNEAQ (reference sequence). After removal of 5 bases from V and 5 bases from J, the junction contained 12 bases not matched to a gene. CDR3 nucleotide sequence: TGTGCCAGCAGCACCCCGAACAGGGGCCGAGATAATTCACCCCTCCACTTT. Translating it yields CASSTPNRGRDNSPLHF.

CDR3 DNA: TGTGCCAGCAGACTCGGACAGGCGGACAATCAGCCCCAGCATTTT. As protein: CASRLGQADNQPQHF. This chain connects TRBV28 to TRBJ1-5, with TRBD1 identical over 7 bases. The V gene end was trimmed by 6 bases and the J gene end by 3 bases; junction bases not matched to a gene: 8. CDR1 and CDR2 (germline): MDHEN, SYDVKM. This CDR3 is built from 15 residues. Based on the CDR3 plus reference TRBV28 and TRBJ1-5, the full variable domain is DVKVTQSSRYLVKRTGEKVFLECVQDMDHENMFWYRQDPGLGLRLIYFSYDVKMKEKGDIPEGYSVSREKKERFSLILESASTNQTSMYLCASRLGQADNQPQHFGDGTRLSIL.

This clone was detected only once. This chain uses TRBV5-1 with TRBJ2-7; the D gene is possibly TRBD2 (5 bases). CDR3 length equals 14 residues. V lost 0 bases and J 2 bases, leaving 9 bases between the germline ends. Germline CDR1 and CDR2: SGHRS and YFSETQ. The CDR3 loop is CASSLAGSAYEQYF. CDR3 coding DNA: TGCGCCAGCAGCTTGGCGGGGTCCGCCTACGAGCAGTACTTC. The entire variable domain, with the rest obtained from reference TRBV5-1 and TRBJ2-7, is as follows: KAGVTQTPRYLIKTRGQQVTLSCSPISGHRSVSWYQQTPGQGLQFLFEYFSETQRNKGNFPGRFSGRQFSNSRSEMNVSTLELGDSALYLCASSLAGSAYEQYFGPGTRLTVT.

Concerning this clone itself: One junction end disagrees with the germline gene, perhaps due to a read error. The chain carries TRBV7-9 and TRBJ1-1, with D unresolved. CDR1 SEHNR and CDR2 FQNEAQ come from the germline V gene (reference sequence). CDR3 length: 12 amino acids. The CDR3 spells CSSSRVAGEAFF. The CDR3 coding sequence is TGTTCCAGCAGCCGTGTCGCGGGAGAAGCTTTCTTT.

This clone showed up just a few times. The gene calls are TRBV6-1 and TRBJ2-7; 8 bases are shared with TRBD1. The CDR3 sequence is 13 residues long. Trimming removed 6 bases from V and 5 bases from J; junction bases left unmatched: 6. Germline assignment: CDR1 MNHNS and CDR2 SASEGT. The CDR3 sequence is CASRTWTGHEQYF. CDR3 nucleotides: TGTGCCAGCAGGACATGGACAGGGCACGAGCAGTACTTC.

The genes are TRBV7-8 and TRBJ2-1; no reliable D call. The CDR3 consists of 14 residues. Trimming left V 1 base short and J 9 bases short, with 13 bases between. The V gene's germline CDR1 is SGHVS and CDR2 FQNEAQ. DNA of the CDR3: TGTGCCAGCAGCTTAGACATACGCTGGGCTGAGCAGTTCTTC. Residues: CASSLDIRWAEQFF.

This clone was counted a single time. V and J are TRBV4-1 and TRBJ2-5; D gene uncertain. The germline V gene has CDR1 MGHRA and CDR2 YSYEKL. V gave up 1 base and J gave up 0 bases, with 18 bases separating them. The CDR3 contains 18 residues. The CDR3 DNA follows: TGCGCCAGCAGCCAAGGCTGGAGAAACCTTGGGTACCAAGAGACCCAGTACTTC. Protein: CASSQGWRNLGYQETQYF.